A single sample is the source of the 5 T cell receptor beta chains below, sequenced in a study of early T cells in non-severe SARS-CoV-2 infection. MiXCR was run by TCRdb on the 5' RACE reads, yielding one entry per CDR3 protein. The table has approximately 63,000 distinct CDR3 sequences, around 6.5% seen once; the top ten hold around 3.5%. Material: whole blood, obtained at baseline. All receptors come from an adult who was a healthcare worker with PCR-confirmed SARS-CoV-2 infection or an uninfected control (not recorded which).

The V gene is TRBV6-5, the J gene TRBJ2-7; 11 bases agree with TRBD1. Germline values: CDR1 MNHEY, CDR2 SVGAGI. CDR3 length: 14 residues. Trimming took 2 bases from V and 6 from J; bases not matched to a gene: 3. CDR3 DNA sequence: TGTGCCAGCAGTTACGGAGGGACAGGGGGCGAGCAGTACTTC. Translation: CASSYGGTGGEQYF.

The chain has TRBV19 and TRBJ1-2, with D perhaps TRBD1 (5 bases). V dropped 5 bases and J dropped 5 bases, with 12 bases sitting between them. The germline V gene encodes CDR1 LNHDA and CDR2 SQIVND (reference sequence). This CDR3 is 13 amino acids long. The CDR3 protein is CASSPGTAYGYTF. CDR3 DNA: TGTGCCAGTAGTCCGGGGACGGCGTATGGCTACACCTTC. The whole variable domain, remainder taken from reference TRBV19 and TRBJ1-2, is DGGITQSPKYLFRKEGQNVTLSCEQNLNHDAMYWYRQDPGQGLRLIYYSQIVNDFQKGDIAEGYSVSREKKESFPLTVTSAQKNPTAFYLCASSPGTAYGYTFGSGTRLTVV.

This clonotype was detected ten times or more. The V gene is TRBV5-1, the J gene TRBJ2-1; tentative D call: TRBD2 (6 bases). The CDR3 length is 16 residues. V was clipped by 0 bases and J by 0 bases, with 10 bases between them. The germline V gene has CDR1 SGHRS and CDR2 YFSETQ. CDR3 nucleotide sequence: TGCGCCAGCAGCTTGGCGGGAGACAGCTCCTACAATGAGCAGTTCTTC. It encodes CASSLAGDSSYNEQFF.

This clonotype has ten or more counts. This chain connects TRBV4-3 to TRBJ1-1; D ambiguous. Germline CDR1 LGHNA, CDR2 YSLEER. V was cut by 0 bases and J by 3 bases, with 14 bases left in between. The CDR3 spans 16 residues. This CDR3 is CASSQEFEGLDTEAFF. CDR3 in DNA: TGCGCCAGCAGCCAAGAGTTCGAGGGATTGGACACTGAAGCTTTCTTT.

J is TRBJ1-5 and V is TRBV27, with D possibly being TRBD1 (6 bases). Germline V gene lookup returns CDR1 MNHEY and CDR2 SMNVEV (reference sequence). V was cut by 7 bases and J by 3 bases, with 13 bases left in between. The CDR3 is made up of 14 amino acids. The CDR3 region has the DNA TGTGCCAGCAAAGGAAGGGGGGTCAATCAGCCCCAGCATTTT. This gives the protein CASKGRGVNQPQHF.